The clone carrying this T cell receptor beta chain was seen many times. Its target is not known. TCRdb called the 5' RACE reads again in MiXCR, with one record for every CDR3 protein. The top ten clones hold 23% of a sample with a few hundred thousand distinct CDR3 sequences, 3% to 4.5% of them seen once. The CDR3 contains 10 residues. Germline CDR1 reads DFQATT; CDR2 reads SNEGSKA (reference sequence). This specimen comes from a study of T cells after yellow fever vaccination. General study points: By day 5 rather than day 15, the secondary response had peaked, though it was weaker. Highly abundant clonotypes carried over from the bulk population could end up in FACS-sorted repertoires as contaminants.

This chain joins TRBV20-1 and TRBJ1-1; D is perhaps TRBD1 (5 bases). This specimen consisted of PBMCs, obtained on the day of the yellow fever booster vaccination. The TCR comes from a man between 18 and 35 years old who received the YFV17D yellow fever vaccine. This CDR3 is CRGVGTEAFF. Here the CDR3 DNA reads TGCAGGGGGGTTGGCACTGAAGCTTTCTTT.